The source of this TCR beta chain is a study of T cells after yellow fever vaccination. The length of the CDR3 is 16 residues. The germline gives CDR1 SGHRS, CDR2 YFSETQ. V was clipped by 0 bases and J by 1 base, with 11 bases between them. Notes on the study in general: Most clones from primary vaccination were detected again post-booster (just over 95% CD4, 88% CD8). Few clonotypes appeared in both CD4 and CD8 compartments. Secondary responses were weaker yet peaked faster, day 5 versus 15.

A process of 5'RACE template switching, which added a universal primer site and UMIs, was used to make TCR cDNA. TCRdb passed the 5' RACE reads through MiXCR, listing each CDR3 protein once. The sample consists of 300,000 to 400,000 distinct CDR3 sequences, approximately 6% of them appearing once. Comment on this clonotype: Its specificity is unknown.

This sequence joins TRBV5-1 and TRBJ2-1; D uncertain. The sample here was PBMCs, taken 5 days after the yellow fever booster vaccination. The source is a man in his thirties or forties who received the YFV17D yellow fever vaccine. CDR3 DNA: TGCGCCAGCAGCTTGGGAGGAAGTGGTTCCTACAATGAGCAGTTCTTC. Residues: CASSLGGSGSYNEQFF.